These 6 T cell receptor beta chains came from one sample sequenced in a study of T cells in localized non-small cell lung cancer. The method was immunoSEQ multiplex PCR; TCRdb's version includes in-frame clones alone and lacks a portion of them. The sample shows about 25,000 clones, roughly 90% of them seen only once. This sample comprised peripheral blood, obtained before any cancer treatment. The receptors were gathered from a man aged 35 to 69 with stage III squamous cell lung carcinoma.

V gene TRBV10-3 combines with J gene TRBJ1-2; D possibly corresponds to TRBD1 (6 bases). Trimming left V 6 bases short and J 6 bases short, with 14 bases between. CDR3 size: 13 residues. Germline V gives CDR1 ENHRY, CDR2 SYGVKD. This chain's CDR3 is CAIRETGPDGYTF. The CDR3 nucleotides are TGTGCCATCAGAGAAACAGGGCCAGATGGCTACACCTTC.

The J gene is TRBJ1-1, the V gene TRBV2; D is perhaps TRBD1 (5 bases). V lost 4 bases to trimming and J lost 5 bases, with 8 bases between them. The CDR3 loop spans 12 amino acids. Germline V gene data show CDR1 as SNHLY and CDR2 as FYNNEI. CDR3 in DNA: TGTGCCAGCAGTGGACAGTTGACTGAAGCTTTCTTT. This codes for CASSGQLTEAFF.

The gene calls are TRBV7-3 and TRBJ2-3; 10 bases line up with TRBD2. The CDR3 has 17 amino acids. V was pared by 2 bases and J by 4 bases, with 9 bases of the junction left unmatched. Germline CDR1 and CDR2: SGHTA and FQGTGA. The CDR3 nucleotides are TGTGCCAGCAGCTTAGGGCTAGCGGGGGATGAAGCAGATACGCAGTATTTT. It yields the protein CASSLGLAGDEADTQYF.

The rearrangement joins TRBV6-5 to TRBJ2-1, with D unresolved. CDR3 length: 13 amino acids. The V end lost 6 bases, the J end lost 6 bases, and 12 bases lay between the germline ends. The germline V gene encodes CDR1 MNHEY and CDR2 SVGAGI. CDR3 in amino acids: CASRPLRTNEQFF. As DNA, the CDR3 is TGTGCCAGCAGGCCCTTGCGGACCAATGAGCAGTTCTTC.

V is TRBV4-3 and J is TRBJ1-2, with a tentative D call TRBD1 (6 bases). In germline, CDR1 is LGHNA, CDR2 YSLEER. The CDR3 extends over 15 amino acids. Trimming removed 0 bases at V and 5 bases at J, with 13 bases between. The CDR3 is CASSQEVTGWYGYTF. In nucleotides, the CDR3 is TGCGCCAGCAGCCAAGAAGTCACAGGGTGGTATGGCTACACCTTC.

The rearrangement joins TRBV6-5 to TRBJ2-3; 8 nucleotides align to TRBD2. Per the germline V gene, CDR1 is MNHEY and CDR2 is SVGAGI. The CDR3 has 15 amino acids. Trimming took 6 bases from V and 1 from J; bases not matched to a gene: 6. DNA of the CDR3: TGTGCCAGCAGGTCAAGCGGGGGACGCACAGATACGCAGTATTTT. Amino acid sequence: CASRSSGGRTDTQYF.